These 8 T cell receptor beta chains originate from one sample sequenced in a study of spatial heterogeneity in lung cancer. Time point given: blood at routine non-recurrence follow-up after resection. MiXCR, applied by TCRdb to the 5' RACE reads, yields one record per CDR3 protein. The profile shows about 100,000 distinct CDR3 sequences, 15% to 20% of them singletons. The input for sequencing was PBMCs, taken at follow-up. These TCRs come from a male donor with early-stage non-small cell lung cancer.

This clonotype was counted at least ten times. The chain has TRBV7-2 and TRBJ2-1; possibly TRBD1 for D (6 bases). The germline V gene encodes CDR1 SGHTA and CDR2 FQGNSA. The V and J ends lost 1 base and 4 bases respectively, with 11 bases between them. This CDR3 is built from 15 residues. DNA of the CDR3: TGTGCCAGCAGCTTAGGCAGGGGATTATACAATGAGCAGTTCTTC. It encodes CASSLGRGLYNEQFF.

This clonotype was counted a few times. The chain employs TRBV3-1 and TRBJ1-1; perhaps TRBD1 as D (5 bases). The germline CDR1 and CDR2 sequences are LGHDT and YNNKEL (reference sequence). V was shortened by 1 base and J by 4 bases, with 10 bases between the two germline ends. The CDR3 consists of 14 residues. The CDR3 sequence: CASSQGSGGTEAFF. CDR3 DNA: TGTGCCAGCAGCCAAGGGTCGGGGGGCACTGAAGCTTTCTTT.

This clonotype has only a few counts. The V gene is TRBV24-1, the J gene TRBJ2-1; 11 bases fit TRBD2. Per germline, CDR1 KGHDR and CDR2 SFDVKD. The CDR3 runs 15 residues. J lost 3 bases, V lost 9 bases, and 6 bases had no gene match. The CDR3 DNA reads TGTGCCACCGCCCATGGGACTAGCGGCTACAATGAGCAGTTCTTC. This sequence encodes CATAHGTSGYNEQFF.

V is TRBV14 and J is TRBJ2-2; TRBD2 matches at 10 bases. CDR3 length: 19 residues. Unmatched junction bases numbered 11, after V lost 1 base and J lost 3 bases. The germline V gene has CDR1 SGHDN and CDR2 FVKESK. The CDR3, as DNA: TGTGCCAGCAGCCAAGTCGTCAATCTAGCGGGAGATCACACCGGGGAGCTGTTTTTT. It translates to CASSQVVNLAGDHTGELFF.

This clonotype has a handful of counts. The chain is built from TRBV30 and TRBJ2-7; the match to TRBD2 covers 14 bases. The CDR3 extends over 14 amino acids. Germline V gene lookup returns CDR1 GTSNPN and CDR2 SVGIG (reference sequence). The J segment lost 9 bases and the V segment lost 2 bases, leaving 6 bases of the junction unmatched. The CDR3 DNA sequence: TGTGCCTGGAGTAGGATGACTAGCGGGAGGGTGCAGTACTTC. As protein: CAWSRMTSGRVQYF. Based on the CDR3 plus reference TRBV30 and TRBJ2-7, the full variable domain is SQTIHQWPATLVQPVGSPLSLECTVEGTSNPNLYWYRQAAGRGLQLLFYSVGIGQISSEVPQNLSASRPQDRQFILSSKKLLLSDSGFYLCAWSRMTSGRVQYFGPGTRLTVT.

This clonotype has ten or more counts. The V call is TRBV5-4, the J call TRBJ2-1, with TRBD1 matching 9 bases. Per germline, CDR1 SGHNT and CDR2 YYREEE (reference sequence). Trimming removed 0 bases from V and 6 bases from J; junction bases left unmatched: 4. The length of the CDR3 is 15 residues. CDR3 amino acids: CASSLGTGDINEQFF. DNA for the CDR3: TGTGCCAGCAGCTTGGGGACAGGGGACATCAATGAGCAGTTCTTC.

This clonotype was detected many times. The V call is TRBV2, the J call TRBJ2-5; 9 bases fit TRBD2. Germline-derived CDR1 and CDR2 are SNHLY and FYNNEI. Trimming cost V 7 bases and J 1 base; bases outside gene matches: 4. The CDR3 is made up of 14 amino acids. CDR3 coding DNA: TGTGCCAGCACCCAGCGGGGGGTCCAAGAGACCCAGTACTTC. This encodes CASTQRGVQETQYF. The variable domain in full, completed from reference TRBV2 and TRBJ2-5, reads EPEVTQTPSHQVTQMGQEVILRCVPISNHLYFYWYRQILGQKVEFLVSFYNNEISEKSEIFDDQFSVERPDGSNFTLKIRSTKLEDSAMYFCASTQRGVQETQYFGPGTRLLVL.

This clonotype was detected only a few times. The chain joins TRBV12-3 or TRBV12-4 to TRBJ2-1; TRBD2 might be the D (6 bases). CDR3 length: 14 amino acids. Trimming removed 3 bases at V and 1 base at J, with 7 bases between. CDR3 bases: TGTGCCAGCAGTTTGGGGGGATCCTACAATGAGCAGTTCTTC. Translated, it gives CASSLGGSYNEQFF.